The 22 T cell receptor beta chains given below trace back to one sample, sequenced in a study of cytomegalovirus exposure and HLA in healthy donors. Assay: immunoSEQ multiplex PCR; the TCRdb copy retains only in-frame clones and omits some. The sample holds about 200,000 clones, 80% to 90% seen once. The specimen was PBMCs. These receptors all stem from a woman aged 30 to 39 in good health and CMV-seronegative.

This chain uses TRBV30 with TRBJ1-1, with 7 bases matching TRBD1. V was pared by 3 bases and J by 3 bases, with 7 bases of the junction left unmatched. CDR3 size: 14 residues. Germline V gene lookup returns CDR1 GTSNPN and CDR2 SVGIG (reference sequence). The DNA of the CDR3 is TGTGCCTGGAGCCCCGGACAGGAATACACTGAAGCTTTCTTT. Protein: CAWSPGQEYTEAFF.

This chain uses TRBV2 with TRBJ2-1; 8 nucleotides match TRBD2. Germline V gene lookup returns CDR1 SNHLY and CDR2 FYNNEI. After removal of 8 bases from V and 7 bases from J, the junction contained 7 bases not matched to a gene. There are 13 residues in the CDR3. The CDR3 coding sequence is TGTGCCAGCGAAGCGGGAGATGTAAATGAGCAGTTCTTC. This gives the protein CASEAGDVNEQFF. The full variable domain, with the rest looked up from reference TRBV2 and TRBJ2-1, is EPEVTQTPSHQVTQMGQEVILRCVPISNHLYFYWYRQILGQKVEFLVSFYNNEISEKSEIFDDQFSVERPDGSNFTLKIRSTKLEDSAMYFCASEAGDVNEQFFGPGTRLTVL.

The CDR3 DNA follows: TGTGCCAGCAGCGCACGGGGAGGGGATGAAAAACTGTTTTTT. Its protein is CASSARGGDEKLFF. The chain has TRBV5-4 and TRBJ1-4; weak D call: TRBD1 (5 bases). The ends were cut back, 4 bases at V and 6 bases at J, with 13 bases in the middle. The CDR3 loop spans 14 amino acids. Germline CDR1 reads SGHNT; CDR2 reads YYREEE (reference sequence).

This chain uses TRBV30 with TRBJ2-7; possibly TRBD2 for D (6 bases). This CDR3 is built from 12 residues. V lost 4 bases and J lost 5, with 12 bases in between. Germline V lookup: CDR1 GTSNPN, CDR2 SVGIG (reference sequence). The CDR3 protein is CAWTNSGHEQYF. The CDR3 DNA reads TGTGCCTGGACCAACAGCGGGCACGAGCAGTACTTC.

V and J are TRBV7-9 and TRBJ2-7; 8 nucleotides agree with TRBD1. Germline V gene lookup returns CDR1 SEHNR and CDR2 FQNEAQ (reference sequence). There are 14 residues in the CDR3. The V segment lost 5 bases and the J segment 4 bases; nucleotides outside the gene matches: 7. DNA of the CDR3: TGTGCCAGCAGCCGCTGGGACAGGTCTTACGAGCAGTACTTC. It specifies CASSRWDRSYEQYF.

The V gene is TRBV12-5, the J gene TRBJ2-3, with 11 positions matching TRBD2. The trim removed 6 bases at V and 1 base at J, leaving 3 bases unmatched. In germline, CDR1 is LGHNT, CDR2 FRNRAP. CDR3 length: 15 residues. The CDR3 here is CASGGGLAGTDTQYF. The DNA for the CDR3 is TGTGCTAGTGGCGGGGGACTAGCGGGCACAGATACGCAGTATTTT.

V and J are TRBV11-2 and TRBJ1-2; maybe TRBD1 (5 bases). This CDR3 region has 14 residues. Germline V gene sequence: CDR1 SGHAT, CDR2 FQNNGV. Trimming took 5 bases from V and 4 from J, leaving 14 bases between them. Written as DNA, the CDR3 is TGTGCCAGCAGCCCACAGGTTTCCAGCTATGGCTACACCTTC. It translates to CASSPQVSSYGYTF.

The gene calls are TRBV18 and TRBJ2-7; unclear D gene. From germline, CDR1 is KGHSH and CDR2 LQKENI. The CDR3 has 13 amino acids. Trimming cost V 3 bases and J 8 bases, with 14 bases left between them. CDR3 nucleotide sequence: TGTGCCAGCTCACCGGGCCACCCTACGCAGCAGTACTTC. Encoded protein: CASSPGHPTQQYF.

This chain uses TRBV7-2 with TRBJ2-7; D gene unclear. This CDR3 is built from 13 residues. Germline CDR1 SGHTA, CDR2 FQGNSA. The V and J ends lost 6 bases and 5 bases respectively, with 14 bases between them. Here the CDR3 reads CASREYVMDEQYF. The CDR3 DNA reads TGTGCCAGCAGGGAGTACGTAATGGACGAGCAGTACTTC.

The J gene is TRBJ2-7, the V gene TRBV5-1; 9 bases are a match to TRBD1. The CDR3 spans 15 residues. The J segment lost 6 bases and the V segment lost 3 bases, leaving 10 bases of the junction unmatched. Germline V gene sequence: CDR1 SGHRS, CDR2 YFSETQ. The CDR3 DNA is TGCGCCAGCAGCTGGACCCCGGGACAGGGTCCCGAGCAGTACTTC. Translated, it gives CASSWTPGQGPEQYF.

The J gene is TRBJ2-7, the V gene TRBV7-7; 7 nucleotides agree with TRBD1. The trim removed 4 bases at V and 5 bases at J, leaving 8 bases unmatched. Per germline, CDR1 SSHAT and CDR2 FNYEAQ (reference sequence). This CDR3 is 14 amino acids long. CDR3 sequence reads: CASSSTQGSHEQYF. CDR3 nucleotide sequence: TGTGCCAGCAGCTCGACACAGGGGTCCCACGAGCAGTACTTC.

The chain joins TRBV9 to TRBJ2-1; 11 bases agree with TRBD1. The CDR3 is made up of 16 amino acids. The germline CDR1 and CDR2 sequences are SGDLS and YYNGEE. V trimming: 0 bases; J trimming: 4 bases; junction bases outside the gene matches: 3. CDR3 region: CASSVAGTGGYNEQFF. The CDR3 DNA sequence: TGTGCCAGCAGCGTAGCTGGGACAGGGGGTTACAATGAGCAGTTCTTC.

This clone showed up just a few times. The chain is built from TRBV13 and TRBJ2-1, with D perhaps matching TRBD2 (6 bases). V gave up 1 base and J gave up 3 bases, with 13 bases separating them. There are 16 residues in the CDR3. CDR1 and CDR2 from the germline V gene are PRHDT and FYEKMQ (reference sequence). The CDR3 region is CASSLEGGANYNEQFF. The CDR3, as DNA: TGTGCCAGCAGCTTAGAGGGCGGGGCGAACTACAATGAGCAGTTCTTC.

The chain uses TRBV28 and TRBJ1-2; 7 bases are shared with TRBD1. V lost 5 bases and J lost 4; bases outside the gene matches: 13. The CDR3 is made up of 16 amino acids. The germline CDR1 and CDR2 sequences are MDHEN and SYDVKM. As DNA, the CDR3 is TGTGCCAGCAGTGCTCTACAGGGGAATAATGCCTATGGCTACACCTTC. Translating gives CASSALQGNNAYGYTF.

The chain employs TRBV7-2 and TRBJ2-5; TRBD1 matches at 11 bases. CDR1 is SGHTA and CDR2 is FQGNSA in the germline V gene. The CDR3 has 15 amino acids. The ends lost 1 base at V and 4 bases at J; junction bases unmatched: 2. The DNA of the CDR3 is TGTGCCAGCAGCTTAGGTGGGACAGGGGGAGAGACCCAGTACTTC. It encodes CASSLGGTGGETQYF.

The chain joins TRBV11-2 to TRBJ2-7, with D perhaps matching TRBD2 (6 bases). This CDR3 contains 14 residues. The V gene lost 0 bases and the J gene lost 7 bases, with 13 bases spanning the gap. CDR1 and CDR2 (germline): SGHAT, FQNNGV. CDR3 loop: CASSLEAGPEEQYF. The CDR3 DNA follows: TGTGCCAGCAGCTTAGAGGCGGGGCCGGAGGAGCAGTACTTC.

The genes are TRBV28 and TRBJ2-7; D is possibly TRBD2 (7 bases). Germline V gene data show CDR1 as MDHEN and CDR2 as SYDVKM. CDR3 length: 13 residues. V dropped 6 bases and J dropped 7 bases, with 16 bases sitting between them. The DNA of the CDR3 is TGTGCCAGCAGCTCCGGGGGGCCCTGGGAGCAGTACTTC. Its protein product is CASSSGGPWEQYF. The whole variable domain, filled in from reference TRBV28 and TRBJ2-7, reads DVKVTQSSRYLVKRTGEKVFLECVQDMDHENMFWYRQDPGLGLRLIYFSYDVKMKEKGDIPEGYSVSREKKERFSLILESASTNQTSMYLCASSSGGPWEQYFGPGTRLTVT.

As concerns this clone: The same CDR3 arises from other DNA sequences in this sample as well. The CDR3 sequence: CAWSVDRGYEQYF. In nucleotides, the CDR3 is TGTGCCTGGAGTGTAGATCGGGGTTACGAGCAGTACTTC. The chain recombines TRBV30 with TRBJ2-7, with D maybe TRBD2 (5 bases). V was shortened by 0 bases and J by 4 bases, with 10 bases between the two germline ends. From germline, CDR1 is GTSNPN and CDR2 SVGIG (reference sequence). The CDR3 runs 13 residues.

The chain links TRBV20-1 to TRBJ2-7; the D gene is possibly TRBD1 (5 bases). The CDR3 extends over 11 amino acids. CDR1 is DFQATT, CDR2 SNEGSKA, per germline (reference sequence). Between the trimmed V and J ends, which lost 5 bases and 10 bases, there was a span of 15 bases. Here the CDR3 reads CSAYYRTRQYF. The CDR3 bases are TGCAGTGCTTACTACAGGACGCGCCAGTACTTC.

The chain recombines TRBV5-4 with TRBJ2-7, with TRBD1 matching over 10 bases. CDR3 size: 15 residues. Germline CDR1 reads SGHNT; CDR2 reads YYREEE (reference sequence). The J segment lost 4 bases and the V segment lost 0 bases, leaving 4 bases of the junction unmatched. This CDR3 reads CASSLEGTGAYEQYF. CDR3 sequence (DNA): TGTGCCAGCAGCTTGGAAGGGACAGGGGCATACGAGCAGTACTTC.

The chain uses TRBV28 and TRBJ2-1, with D maybe TRBD2 (6 bases). The germline V gene has CDR1 MDHEN and CDR2 SYDVKM. The CDR3 is 14 residues long. Deletions cut 4 bases from V and 3 bases from J, with 10 bases between. CDR3: CASSSGTFYNEQFF. Here the CDR3 DNA reads TGTGCCAGCAGTTCCGGGACTTTCTACAATGAGCAGTTCTTC.

V and J are TRBV9 and TRBJ2-3, with D perhaps matching TRBD2 (6 bases). The V end lost 3 bases, the J end lost 5 bases, and 13 bases lay between the germline ends. The CDR3 contains 14 residues. Germline CDR1 is SGDLS and CDR2 is YYNGEE. The CDR3 sequence is CASSALGGKDTQYF. CDR3 DNA: TGTGCCAGCAGCGCTCTGGGGGGAAAAGATACGCAGTATTTT.